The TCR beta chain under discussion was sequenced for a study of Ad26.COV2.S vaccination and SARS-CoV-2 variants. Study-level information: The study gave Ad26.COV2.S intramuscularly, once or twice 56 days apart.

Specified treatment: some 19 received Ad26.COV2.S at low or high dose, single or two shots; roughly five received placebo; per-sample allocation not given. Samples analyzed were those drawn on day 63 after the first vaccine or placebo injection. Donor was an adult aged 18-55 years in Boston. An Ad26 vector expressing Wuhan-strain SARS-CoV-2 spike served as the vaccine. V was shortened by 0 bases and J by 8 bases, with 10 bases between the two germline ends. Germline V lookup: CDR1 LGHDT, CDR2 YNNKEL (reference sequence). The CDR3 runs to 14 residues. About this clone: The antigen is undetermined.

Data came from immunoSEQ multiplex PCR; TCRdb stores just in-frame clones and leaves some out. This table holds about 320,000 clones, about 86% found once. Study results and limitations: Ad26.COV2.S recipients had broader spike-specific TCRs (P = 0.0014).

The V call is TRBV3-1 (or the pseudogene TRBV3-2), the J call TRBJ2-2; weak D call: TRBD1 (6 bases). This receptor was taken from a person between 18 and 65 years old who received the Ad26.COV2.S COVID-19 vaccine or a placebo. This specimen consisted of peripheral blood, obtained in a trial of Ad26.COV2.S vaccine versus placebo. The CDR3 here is CASSQERGMGELFF. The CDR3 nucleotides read TGTGCCAGCAGCCAAGAGAGGGGGATGGGGGAGCTGTTTTTT.